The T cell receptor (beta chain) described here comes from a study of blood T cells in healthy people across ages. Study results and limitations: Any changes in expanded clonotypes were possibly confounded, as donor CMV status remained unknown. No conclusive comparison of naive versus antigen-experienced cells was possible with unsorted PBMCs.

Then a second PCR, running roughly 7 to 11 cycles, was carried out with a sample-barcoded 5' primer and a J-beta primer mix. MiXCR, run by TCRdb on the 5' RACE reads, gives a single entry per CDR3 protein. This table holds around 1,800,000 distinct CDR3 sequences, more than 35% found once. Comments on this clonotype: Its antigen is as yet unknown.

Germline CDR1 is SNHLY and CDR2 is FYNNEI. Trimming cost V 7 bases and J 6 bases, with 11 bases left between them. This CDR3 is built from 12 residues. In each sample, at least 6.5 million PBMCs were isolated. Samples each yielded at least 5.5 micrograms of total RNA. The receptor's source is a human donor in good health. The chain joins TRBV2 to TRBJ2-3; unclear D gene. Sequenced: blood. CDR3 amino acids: CASNRAADTQYF. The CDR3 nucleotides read TGTGCCAGCAATCGGGCGGCCGATACGCAGTATTTT.